These 12 T cell receptor beta chains were sequenced from one sample in a study of PD-L1 blockade in urothelial cancer. TCRdb's copy holds only in-frame clones and misses some; the assay was immunoSEQ multiplex PCR. The sample carries tens of thousands of clones, nearly 90% recorded once. Sequences were derived from PBMCs, sampled around atezolizumab (anti-PD-L1) treatment. The receptors here all came from a man aged 55 to 70 with urothelial cancer.

The table lists this clone with a count of one. The chain has TRBV11-2 and TRBJ2-1, with 7 positions matching TRBD2. The V segment lost 7 bases and the J segment 0 bases; nucleotides outside the gene matches: 3. The V gene's germline CDR1 is SGHAT and CDR2 FQNNGV. There are 14 residues in the CDR3. The CDR3 here is CASTPGGSYNEQFF. The CDR3 region has the DNA TGTGCCAGCACCCCGGGGGGCTCCTACAATGAGCAGTTCTTC.

V gene TRBV4-3 combines with J gene TRBJ2-7, with 7 bases lining up with TRBD2. The V gene's germline CDR1 is LGHNA and CDR2 YSLEER. V trimming: 0 bases; J trimming: 5 bases; junction bases outside the gene matches: 7. The CDR3 runs 15 residues. The CDR3 nucleotides are TGCGCCAGCAGCCAAGATTCGCGGGGGTTGGACGAGCAGTACTTC. This translates into CASSQDSRGLDEQYF.

This chain links TRBV12-5 with TRBJ2-1, with a possible D match to TRBD2 (5 bases). The CDR3 has 14 residues. Looked up from germline, CDR1 is LGHNT and CDR2 is FRNRAP. V was pared by 2 bases and J by 6 bases, with 11 bases between. This CDR3 reads CASGLNVRGNEQFF. CDR3 coding DNA: TGTGCTAGTGGTTTGAATGTCCGGGGCAATGAGCAGTTCTTC.

The chain is built from TRBV11-2 and TRBJ1-2; weak D call: TRBD1 (5 bases). CDR1 and CDR2 (germline): SGHAT, FQNNGV. V was pared by 0 bases and J by 7 bases, with 9 bases between. This CDR3 has 13 residues. The CDR3, as DNA: TGTGCCAGCAGCTTAGATCGCAGGGCTGGCTACACCTTC. This encodes CASSLDRRAGYTF.

The chain is built from TRBV6-1 and TRBJ1-1, with D hard to call. CDR1 MNHNS and CDR2 SASEGT come from the germline V gene. The CDR3 length is 14 residues. The ends were cut back, 5 bases at V and 5 bases at J, with 15 bases in the middle. In nucleotides, the CDR3 is TGTGCCAGCAGTAACCCGAGGGCGCGAACTGAAGCTTTCTTT. It codes for CASSNPRARTEAFF.

The CDR3 spells CASSLARGAYEQYF. The DNA for the CDR3 is TGCGCCAGCAGCTTGGCCAGGGGCGCCTACGAGCAGTACTTC. This chain links TRBV5-1 with TRBJ2-7, with a tentative D call TRBD1 (6 bases). V was pared by 0 bases and J by 2 bases, with 9 bases between. The CDR3 length is 14 residues. CDR1 is SGHRS and CDR2 is YFSETQ in the germline V gene.

J is TRBJ2-3 and V is TRBV5-1; 7 positions match TRBD1. Looked up from germline, CDR1 is SGHRS and CDR2 is YFSETQ. The CDR3 has 16 amino acids. V shed 0 bases and J 0 bases; nucleotides not matched to a gene: 4. This chain's CDR3 is CASSLEAGGSTDTQYF. In DNA form, the CDR3 reads TGCGCCAGCAGCTTGGAGGCAGGGGGTAGCACAGATACGCAGTATTTT.

The genes are TRBV18 and TRBJ2-2, with D possibly matching TRBD2 (6 bases). CDR1 and CDR2 (germline): KGHSH, LQKENI. The V end was cut by 2 bases, the J end by 1 base, with 8 bases between. The CDR3 has 15 residues. The CDR3 here is CASSPAGRNTGELFF. The CDR3 nucleotides are TGTGCCAGCTCACCAGCCGGGAGGAACACCGGGGAGCTGTTTTTT.

The genes are TRBV5-7 and TRBJ1-2; perhaps TRBD1 as D (6 bases). TRBV5-7 is an ORF, and what it does is uncertain. Trimming took off 4 bases at V and 5 bases at J, with 15 bases between the two ends. This CDR3 region has 14 residues. CDR3: CASSVYRDLYGYTF. DNA of the CDR3: TGTGCCAGCAGCGTCTACAGGGATTTGTATGGCTACACCTTC.

The chain carries TRBV7-9 and TRBJ1-1; 9 bases align to TRBD1. The junction had 7 bases not matched to a gene; V was cut back by 5 bases and J by 6 bases. Germline V gene sequence: CDR1 SEHNR, CDR2 FQNEAQ (reference sequence). CDR3 length: 14 amino acids. The CDR3 spells CASSQGQGLSEAFF. For the CDR3, the DNA is TGTGCCAGCAGCCAAGGACAGGGGTTATCTGAAGCTTTCTTT.

The V gene is TRBV5-4, the J gene TRBJ1-2; TRBD1 matches at 9 bases. The CDR3 loop spans 16 amino acids. Germline V gene data show CDR1 as SGHNT and CDR2 as YYREEE (reference sequence). Losses at the gene ends were 0 bases for V and 8 bases for J; bases not matched to a gene: 11. Here the CDR3 DNA reads TGTGCCAGCAGCTTGGAACAGGGGGCTCGGCGTGGAGGCTACACCTTC. Protein product: CASSLEQGARRGGYTF.

The genes are TRBV7-6 and TRBJ1-4, with 11 bases aligning to TRBD1. The J segment lost 7 bases and the V segment lost 6 bases, leaving 4 bases of the junction unmatched. Germline assignment: CDR1 SGHVS and CDR2 FNYEAQ. The length of the CDR3 is 14 residues. Here the CDR3 DNA reads TGTGCCAGCAGACGAGGGACAGGGGGTGAAAAACTGTTTTTT. Amino acids: CASRRGTGGEKLFF.